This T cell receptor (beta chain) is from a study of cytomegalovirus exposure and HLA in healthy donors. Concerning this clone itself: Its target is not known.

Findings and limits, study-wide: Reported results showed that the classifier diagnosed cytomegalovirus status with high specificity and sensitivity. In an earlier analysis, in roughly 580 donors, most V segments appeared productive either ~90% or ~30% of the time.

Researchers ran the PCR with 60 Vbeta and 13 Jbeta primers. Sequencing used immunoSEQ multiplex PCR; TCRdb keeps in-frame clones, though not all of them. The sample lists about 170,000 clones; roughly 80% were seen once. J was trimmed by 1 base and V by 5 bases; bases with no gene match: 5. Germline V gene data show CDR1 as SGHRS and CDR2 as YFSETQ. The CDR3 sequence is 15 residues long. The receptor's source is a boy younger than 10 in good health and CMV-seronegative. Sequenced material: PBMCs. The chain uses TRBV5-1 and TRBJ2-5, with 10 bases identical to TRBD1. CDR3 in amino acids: CASSFGQGVQETQYF. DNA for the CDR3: TGCGCCAGCAGTTTCGGACAGGGGGTCCAAGAGACCCAGTACTTC.